These 4 T cell receptor beta chains were all obtained from the same sample, sequenced in a study of tumor-infiltrating lymphocytes in primary liver carcinoma. Investigators took RNA and DNA out together from roughly 20-30 mg of unsorted bulk tissue. TCR beta cDNA came from about 0.55 ug total RNA, primed with a constant-region primer. Three nested multiplex PCR rounds, a slightly modified ARM-PCR method, built the TCR beta libraries. It was with TRBV1-TRBV30 forward primers and a C-beta reverse primer that the first two PCR rounds were run, at around 9 cycles each. Each CDR3 protein gets one entry after TCRdb re-called the multiplex PCR reads with MiXCR. The sample has more than 90,000 distinct CDR3 sequences; around two thirds are singletons. Sequenced sample: liver tumor tissue from sampling region 2. The subset was: tumor region T2, inferior pole. The receptors come from a woman between 55 and 75 years old with primary liver carcinoma and hepatitis B virus infection.

The V and J genes are TRBV6-5 and TRBJ2-1; tentative D call: TRBD2 (6 bases). Germline V gene lookup returns CDR1 MNHEY and CDR2 SVGAGI. V was trimmed by 11 bases and J by 5 bases, leaving 28 bases between them. CDR3 length: 17 residues. CDR3: CAGTSYSRGSGHNEQFF. CDR3 nucleotide sequence: TGTGCCGGCACTTCCTACAGCCGGGGTAGCGGACACAATGAGCAGTTCTTC.

This clonotype was detected ten times or more. The genes are TRBV12-3 or TRBV12-4 and TRBJ1-1; D is unresolved. CDR3 length equals 13 residues. Trimming removed 6 bases from V and 1 base from J, with 9 bases in between. CDR3 nucleotides: TGTGCCAGCAGGGGTTACTCGAACACTGAAGCTTTCTTT. Protein product: CASRGYSNTEAFF.

This clonotype occurred a few times. The V and J genes are TRBV19 and TRBJ2-7; D might be TRBD2 (6 bases). The CDR3 spans 16 residues. Trimming removed 5 bases from V and 0 bases from J, with 17 bases in between. CDR1 LNHDA and CDR2 SQIVND come from the germline V gene (reference sequence). CDR3 sequence reads: CASSALGLNLSYEQYF. DNA of the CDR3: TGTGCCAGTAGTGCCCTGGGACTGAACCTCTCCTACGAGCAGTACTTC. Combining the CDR3 with reference TRBV19 and TRBJ2-7 gives the whole variable domain DGGITQSPKYLFRKEGQNVTLSCEQNLNHDAMYWYRQDPGQGLRLIYYSQIVNDFQKGDIAEGYSVSREKKESFPLTVTSAQKNPTAFYLCASSALGLNLSYEQYFGPGTRLTVT.

On this clonotype itself: One junction end disagrees with the germline gene, perhaps due to a read error. The CDR3 DNA reads as TGTGCCAGCAGTGGTGTTGCCCCGGGACAGGTCTCCAATGAGCATTTCTTC. It encodes CASSGVAPGQVSNEHFF. J is TRBJ2-1 and V is TRBV12-3 or TRBV12-4, with 8 bases fitting TRBD1. The CDR3 runs to 17 residues.